The 12 T cell receptor beta chains below were found in one sample sequenced in a study of somatic mutations in cytotoxic T cells in rheumatoid arthritis. Produced via immunoSEQ multiplex PCR; TCRdb's table is partial and in-frame only. The sample contains about 20,000 clones, 86% of which appear only once. The specimen sequenced was CD8+ T cells sorted from blood. Receptor source: a man between 40 and 49 years old in good health.

This chain joins TRBV11-1 and TRBJ1-2; D is undetermined. V was cut by 6 bases and J by 7 bases, with 21 bases left in between. CDR3 length equals 15 residues. Germline CDR1 is SGHAT and CDR2 is FQDESV (reference sequence). CDR3 loop: CASRVQYSNLVGYTF. The CDR3 DNA reads as TGTGCCAGCAGGGTGCAATACAGCAACCTCGTTGGCTACACCTTC.

V gene TRBV4-1 combines with J gene TRBJ2-5; 8 positions agree with TRBD2. The DNA matches TRBJ2-7 better at its end, which makes the J call doubtful. This CDR3 contains 16 residues. The germline V gene has CDR1 MGHRA and CDR2 YSYEKL. CDR3 sequence (DNA): TGCGCCAGCAGCCAGGCGCCGGGGGGGGCGGACTACGAGCAGTACTTC. Its protein product is CASSQAPGGADYEQYF.

The V call is TRBV4-3, the J call TRBJ1-2; 7 bases are a match to TRBD1. This CDR3 spans 15 amino acids. The junction had 6 bases not matched to a gene; V was cut back by 1 base and J by 4 bases. Germline assignment: CDR1 LGHNA and CDR2 YSLEER. The CDR3 protein is CASSQGYRGRYGYTF. CDR3 nucleotide sequence: TGCGCCAGCAGCCAAGGGTACAGGGGCCGCTATGGCTACACCTTC.

The chain joins TRBV5-1 to TRBJ1-2, with D unclear. The CDR3 spans 13 residues. Trimming cost V 6 bases and J 0 bases, with 9 bases left between them. Germline V lookup: CDR1 SGHRS, CDR2 YFSETQ. CDR3 amino acids: CASTGEPNYGYTF. CDR3 nucleotide sequence: TGCGCCAGCACGGGAGAACCTAACTATGGCTACACCTTC.

The genes are TRBV7-9 and TRBJ1-4; a possible D gene is TRBD1 (5 bases). The V end was cut by 4 bases, the J end by 8 bases, with 14 bases between. This CDR3 comprises 14 residues. The germline CDR1 and CDR2 sequences are SEHNR and FQNEAQ (reference sequence). The DNA for the CDR3 is TGTGCCAGCAGCTCCGGGATCAGGGAAGAAAAACTGTTTTTT. Translated: CASSSGIREEKLFF.

The V and J genes are TRBV5-4 and TRBJ2-3, with a possible D match to TRBD1 (6 bases). Trimming removed 4 bases at V and 3 bases at J, with 24 bases between. Germline CDR1 and CDR2: SGHNT and YYREEE (reference sequence). The CDR3 has 18 amino acids. CDR3 in DNA: TGTGCCAGCAGCCCCCCCCTAGTTGGGGTAGGGGGAACAGATACGCAGTATTTT. Its translation: CASSPPLVGVGGTDTQYF.

The chain employs TRBV5-6 and TRBJ2-7; D call uncertain. The ends were cut back, 3 bases at V and 2 bases at J, with 12 bases in the middle. Germline CDR1 SGHDT, CDR2 YYEEEE. The CDR3 has 14 residues. The CDR3, as DNA: TGTGCCAGCAGCTGGGGATCGGACCCCTACGAGCAGTACTTC. Amino acid sequence: CASSWGSDPYEQYF.

The chain joins TRBV7-9 to TRBJ2-7; 14 bases align to TRBD2. The junction had 12 bases not matched to a gene; V was cut back by 4 bases and J by 7 bases. Germline V gene sequence: CDR1 SEHNR, CDR2 FQNEAQ (reference sequence). The CDR3 is made up of 17 amino acids. In DNA, the CDR3 is TGTGCCAGCAGCTCGGAACAGACTAGCGGGGGGGGTGTGGAGCAGTACTTC. Translated, it gives CASSSEQTSGGGVEQYF.

The chain combines TRBV27 with TRBJ2-7; 10 nucleotides align to TRBD1. From germline, CDR1 is MNHEY and CDR2 SMNVEV (reference sequence). The CDR3 consists of 14 residues. V lost 3 bases, J lost 5 bases, and 4 bases stayed unmatched. The CDR3 region is CASSLGTGVDEQYF. The CDR3 nucleotides are TGTGCCAGCAGTTTGGGGACAGGGGTCGACGAGCAGTACTTC.

The genes are TRBV4-2 and TRBJ2-7; 7 nucleotides agree with TRBD2. Germline assignment: CDR1 LGHNA and CDR2 YNFKEQ. This CDR3 region has 14 residues. The junction had 8 bases not matched to a gene; V was cut back by 3 bases and J by 6 bases. CDR3 nucleotides: TGTGCCAGCAGCCAGGGAGGGTCTAGCTCCGAGCAGTACTTC. Residues: CASSQGGSSSEQYF.

The CDR3 DNA sequence: TGCGCCAGCTGGGGACAGGTCGATCCAGAGACCCAGTACTTC. Residues: CASWGQVDPETQYF. V usage is TRBV10-2 and J usage is TRBJ2-5, with 8 bases identical to TRBD1. V was pared by 8 bases and J by 4 bases, with 9 bases of the junction left unmatched. The CDR3 is made up of 14 amino acids. The germline CDR1 and CDR2 sequences are WSHSY and SAAADI.

The chain employs TRBV5-6 and TRBJ2-3; 9 nucleotides agree with TRBD2. CDR1 SGHDT and CDR2 YYEEEE come from the germline V gene. The CDR3 has 18 amino acids. V shed 4 bases, J shed 0 bases, and the junction held 12 bases outside the gene matches. CDR3 in amino acids: CASSPGLAPTSSTDTQYF. The CDR3 region has the DNA TGTGCCAGCAGCCCGGGACTAGCCCCAACCTCTAGCACAGATACGCAGTATTTT. The full variable domain, with the rest looked up from reference TRBV5-6 and TRBJ2-3, is DAGVTQSPTHLIKTRGQQVTLRCSPKSGHDTVSWYQQALGQGPQFIFQYYEEEERQRGNFPDRFSGHQFPNYSSELNVNALLLGDSALYLCASSPGLAPTSSTDTQYFGPGTRLTVL.